One and the same sample provided the 24 T cell receptor beta chains below, sequenced in a study of T cells in localized non-small cell lung cancer. TCRdb's table, derived via immunoSEQ multiplex PCR, lists solely in-frame clones and lacks some. Of around 91,000 clones listed, 87% were seen once; the top ten hold around 15%. Sample: peripheral blood, taken before any cancer treatment. Receptor source: a man between 40 and 75 years old with stage I squamous cell lung carcinoma.

The genes are TRBV5-1 and TRBJ1-6; 7 positions agree with TRBD1. The V and J ends lost 1 base and 7 bases, in that order; junction bases with no gene match: 2. Germline CDR1 SGHRS, CDR2 YFSETQ. The CDR3 is 14 amino acids. Here the CDR3 reads CASSLLDRNSPLHF. The CDR3 nucleotides are TGCGCCAGCAGCTTGCTGGACAGGAATTCACCCCTCCACTTT. Complete variable domain (other parts from reference TRBV5-1 and TRBJ1-6): KAGVTQTPRYLIKTRGQQVTLSCSPISGHRSVSWYQQTPGQGLQFLFEYFSETQRNKGNFPGRFSGRQFSNSRSEMNVSTLELGDSALYLCASSLLDRNSPLHFGNGTRLTVT.

The chain carries TRBV12-5 and TRBJ1-1, with D possibly matching TRBD1 (5 bases). CDR3 length equals 13 residues. V was clipped by 6 bases and J by 3 bases, with 11 bases between them. Germline V gene sequence: CDR1 LGHNT, CDR2 FRNRAP. The CDR3 DNA reads TGTGCTAGTGGGTTAGACAGCCACACTGAAGCTTTCTTT. Encoded protein: CASGLDSHTEAFF.

CDR3 bases: TGCAGCGTTGGGGAACAGGGGAGTGGCTACACCTTC. This codes for CSVGEQGSGYTF. The chain employs TRBV29-1 and TRBJ1-2, with 7 bases matching TRBD1. This CDR3 spans 12 amino acids. Germline CDR1 and CDR2: SQVTM and ANQGSEA. The V and J ends lost 4 bases and 7 bases, in that order; junction bases with no gene match: 6. Full variable domain (rest looked up from reference TRBV29-1 and TRBJ1-2): SAVISQKPSRDICQRGTSLTIQCQVDSQVTMMFWYRQQPGQSLTLIATANQGSEATYESGFVIDKFPISRPNLTFSTLTVSNMSPEDSSIYLCSVGEQGSGYTFGSGTRLTVV.

This chain links TRBV5-4 with TRBJ2-1, with 10 bases fitting TRBD1. This CDR3 spans 15 amino acids. After removal of 5 bases from V and 3 bases from J, the junction contained 5 bases not matched to a gene. Germline V CDR1 and CDR2: SGHNT, YYREEE (reference sequence). Here the CDR3 reads CASRPRTGGYNEQFF. The CDR3 DNA is TGTGCCAGCAGACCCAGGACAGGGGGCTACAATGAGCAGTTCTTC.

The chain is built from TRBV6-5 and TRBJ1-6, with D unresolved. Germline CDR1 is MNHEY and CDR2 is SVGAGI. The CDR3 covers 14 residues. V was trimmed by 0 bases and J by 5 bases, leaving 5 bases between them. CDR3 nucleotides: TGTGCCAGCAGTTACTCCTTTAATAATTCACCCCTCCACTTT. Translating it yields CASSYSFNNSPLHF.

The rearrangement joins TRBV5-1 to TRBJ2-2; TRBD2 matches 9 bases. Germline lookup yields CDR1 SGHRS and CDR2 YFSETQ. Trimming took 0 bases from V and 1 from J; bases not matched to a gene: 1. The CDR3 totals 16 residues. CDR3 DNA: TGCGCCAGCAGCTTGGGACTAGCGGTGAACACCGGGGAGCTGTTTTTT. This encodes CASSLGLAVNTGELFF.

The gene calls are TRBV6-1 and TRBJ1-6; D is perhaps TRBD1 (6 bases). With 6 bases removed from V and 7 bases from J, the gap between germline ends came to 13 bases. CDR3 length equals 14 residues. Germline lookup yields CDR1 MNHNS and CDR2 SASEGT. The CDR3 region has the DNA TGTGCCAGCAGGGGGGACATGGTCAATTCACCCCTCCACTTT. Translating it yields CASRGDMVNSPLHF.

The chain recombines TRBV5-1 with TRBJ1-6; the D gene is possibly TRBD1 (5 bases). The CDR3 length is 17 residues. CDR1 and CDR2 from the germline V gene are SGHRS and YFSETQ. V lost 2 bases, J lost 3 bases, and 15 bases lay in between. The CDR3 is CASSFGHDLSYNSPLHF. CDR3 DNA sequence: TGCGCCAGCAGCTTTGGACACGATCTAAGCTATAATTCACCCCTCCACTTT.

The chain recombines TRBV21-1 with TRBJ2-7; the table names TRBD1, a call not compared with the DNA. TRBV21-1 has pseudogene status. This CDR3 is 14 amino acids long. Written as DNA, the CDR3 is TGTGCCAGCACCCCGGACAGGGAGTCCTACGAGCAGTACTTC. As protein: CASTPDRESYEQYF.

This chain connects TRBV6-1 to TRBJ1-3; TRBD1 agrees at 8 bases. Germline assignment: CDR1 MNHNS and CDR2 SASEGT. The V segment lost 2 bases and the J segment 1 base; nucleotides outside the gene matches: 13. The CDR3 sequence is 19 residues long. The CDR3, as DNA: TGTGCCAGCAGTGAAAGGACAGGGATCGCCTCGGGATCTGGAAACACCATATATTTT. This gives the protein CASSERTGIASGSGNTIYF.

This rearrangement joins TRBV4-1 to TRBJ1-1; the match to TRBD1 covers 9 bases. V was clipped by 3 bases and J by 1 base; unmatched bases: 21. CDR3 length equals 21 residues. The germline V gene has CDR1 MGHRA and CDR2 YSYEKL. CDR3 nucleotides: TGCGCCAGCAGCCACGGGAGACAGGGGGGCTCCTCAGGCAGGAGGAACACTGAAGCTTTCTTT. It encodes CASSHGRQGGSSGRRNTEAFF.

The chain is built from TRBV7-7 and TRBJ2-3; a possible D gene is TRBD2 (6 bases). The germline CDR1 and CDR2 sequences are SSHAT and FNYEAQ (reference sequence). V lost 4 bases, J lost 4 bases, and 12 bases lay in between. The CDR3 totals 14 residues. CDR3 coding DNA: TGTGCCAGCAGCTCCGTCGGGGGATCAGATACGCAGTATTTT. Translating it yields CASSSVGGSDTQYF.

The CDR3 protein is CASSVLRRDWPPYNEQFF. CDR3 DNA sequence: TGTGCCAGCAGTGTATTAAGGCGGGACTGGCCGCCCTACAATGAGCAGTTCTTC. V and J are TRBV2 and TRBJ2-1, with a weak D call TRBD2 (6 bases). This CDR3 is built from 18 residues. The ends were cut back, 4 bases at V and 2 bases at J, with 21 bases in the middle. The germline V gene has CDR1 SNHLY and CDR2 FYNNEI.

This clone was picked up a small number of times. V usage is TRBV5-1 and J usage is TRBJ1-6; TRBD1 agrees at 7 bases. Germline CDR1 SGHRS, CDR2 YFSETQ. This CDR3 spans 17 amino acids. Germline trimming cut 0 bases from V and 6 bases from J; bases unmatched to any gene: 9. The CDR3 region has the DNA TGCGCCAGCAGCTTGGCCGAGACAGGGACCCTTAATTCACCCCTCCACTTT. This gives the protein CASSLAETGTLNSPLHF.

This chain uses TRBV25-1 with TRBJ2-2; D is unclear. With 2 bases removed from V and 1 base from J, the gap between germline ends came to 8 bases. The CDR3 totals 15 residues. Germline V gene lookup returns CDR1 MGHDK and CDR2 SYGVNS. In nucleotides, the CDR3 is TGTGCCAGCAGTGAAACATCCAGGAACACCGGGGAGCTGTTTTTT. Protein: CASSETSRNTGELFF.

This sequence joins TRBV2 and TRBJ1-4, with D unclear. The V and J ends lost 3 bases and 0 bases respectively, with 14 bases between them. Germline-derived CDR1 and CDR2 are SNHLY and FYNNEI. The CDR3 runs to 17 residues. The CDR3 DNA sequence: TGTGCCAGCAGTGAGTTCTCAATTCTAGCAACTAATGAAAAACTGTTTTTT. Its translation: CASSEFSILATNEKLFF.

The chain recombines TRBV19 with TRBJ2-3, with 9 bases matching TRBD1. CDR1 and CDR2 (germline): LNHDA, SQIVND (reference sequence). This CDR3 spans 16 amino acids. V shed 3 bases and J 4 bases; nucleotides not matched to a gene: 8. CDR3 DNA sequence: TGTGCCAGTAGTATGCAACAGGGGGCAGTTTCAGATACGCAGTATTTT. It codes for CASSMQQGAVSDTQYF.

This chain links TRBV19 with TRBJ1-2; TRBD1 is a possible D gene (6 bases). The germline V gene has CDR1 LNHDA and CDR2 SQIVND (reference sequence). The CDR3 sequence is 15 residues long. V was trimmed by 0 bases and J by 8 bases, leaving 16 bases between them. Written as DNA, the CDR3 is TGTGCCAGTAGTATAGAGAACCCAGGGGCGGACGGCTACACCTTC. Residues: CASSIENPGADGYTF.

The rearrangement uses TRBV19 and TRBJ1-5; D remains unclear. CDR1 and CDR2 (germline): LNHDA, SQIVND (reference sequence). The CDR3 is 15 residues long. V dropped 0 bases and J dropped 5 bases, with 11 bases sitting between them. CDR3 bases: TGTGCCAGTAGTATAGAAAACGGGTGGGATCAGCCCCAGCATTTT. Residues: CASSIENGWDQPQHF.

This clone was found a few times. The CDR3 sequence is CASSLLAAGNTGELFF. CDR3 DNA: TGTGCCAGCAGCTTATTGGCGGCGGGGAACACCGGGGAGCTGTTTTTT. The rearrangement joins TRBV7-8 to TRBJ2-2; perhaps TRBD2 as D (5 bases). The CDR3 is made up of 16 amino acids. CDR1 and CDR2 from the germline V gene are SGHVS and FQNEAQ. Trimming shortened V by 2 bases and J by 1 base, and 11 bases separated the two germline ends.

The chain is built from TRBV14 and TRBJ2-7, with D unclear. Trimming stripped 7 bases from V and 3 bases from J, with 16 bases between. CDR3 size: 14 residues. Germline V gene data show CDR1 as SGHDN and CDR2 as FVKESK. In nucleotides, the CDR3 is TGTGCCAGCAACGAGGACGGCCTTAGCTACGAGCAGTACTTC. Protein: CASNEDGLSYEQYF.

V and J are TRBV5-1 and TRBJ2-5; D remains unclear. The germline V gene has CDR1 SGHRS and CDR2 YFSETQ. Trimming shortened V by 3 bases and J by 3 bases, and 9 bases separated the two germline ends. The CDR3 runs to 13 residues. CDR3 DNA: TGCGCCAGCAGCTCGACGTGGGAAGAGACCCAGTACTTC. As protein: CASSSTWEETQYF.

The chain employs TRBV18 and TRBJ2-7, with a weak D call TRBD1 (6 bases). In germline, CDR1 is KGHSH, CDR2 LQKENI. This CDR3 contains 15 residues. Trimming shortened V by 2 bases and J by 3 bases, and 14 bases separated the two germline ends. The CDR3 is CASSPSTGQVYEQYF. The CDR3 region has the DNA TGTGCCAGCTCACCATCAACAGGGCAGGTCTACGAGCAGTACTTC.

The V call is TRBV5-1, the J call TRBJ2-1, with no clear D. The CDR3 contains 13 residues. Germline V CDR1 and CDR2: SGHRS, YFSETQ. Trimming pared 7 bases from V and 7 bases from J, leaving 15 bases between. DNA of the CDR3: TGCGCCAGCGGCTCAACGTCCCAAAATGAGCAGTTCTTC. Its protein product is CASGSTSQNEQFF. The full variable domain, with the rest looked up from reference TRBV5-1 and TRBJ2-1, is KAGVTQTPRYLIKTRGQQVTLSCSPISGHRSVSWYQQTPGQGLQFLFEYFSETQRNKGNFPGRFSGRQFSNSRSEMNVSTLELGDSALYLCASGSTSQNEQFFGPGTRLTVL.